The 20 T cell receptor beta chains presented below share a single source sample, sequenced in a study of blood T cell repertoires in COVID-19 (dated by TCRdb to between 2020 and 2021). Library construction relied on the immunoSEQ multiplex PCR assay. TCRdb holds this immuneACCESS table with in-frame rearrangements only. Some clones are missing; in checked studies, unresolved V genes explain under half, and the rest has no known cause. For this sample there are approximately 200,000 clones; 86% appear just once. The top ten hold more than 7.5% of the sample. Sequencing was carried out using PBMCs or T cells enriched from blood (not recorded which). The source of these receptors is a woman aged 25 to 39 who had recovered from COVID-19.

The chain uses TRBV7-9 and TRBJ2-7; 12 bases align to TRBD1. CDR3 size: 15 residues. Trimming at V came to 3 bases and at J to 7 bases, leaving 7 bases not matched to a gene. The V gene's germline CDR1 is SEHNR and CDR2 FQNEAQ (reference sequence). Written as DNA, the CDR3 is TGTGCCAGCAGCTTTAACCGGGACAGGGGGCAAGAGCAGTACTTC. This gives the protein CASSFNRDRGQEQYF.

The CDR3 coding sequence is TGTGCCAGCAACCCACTTTCGAGGGCGGGCCTCTCGTTCTTC. Amino acids: CASNPLSRAGLSFF. The chain is built from TRBV27 and TRBJ2-1; perhaps TRBD2 as D (5 bases). The ends were cut back, 7 bases at V and 15 bases at J, with 25 bases in the middle. Germline CDR1 and CDR2: MNHEY and SMNVEV (reference sequence). This CDR3 contains 14 residues.

The chain uses TRBV25-1 and TRBJ2-5, with no clear D. V gave up 4 bases and J gave up 2 bases, with 5 bases separating them. In germline, CDR1 is MGHDK, CDR2 SYGVNS. CDR3 size: 12 residues. CDR3 DNA sequence: TGTGCCAGCAGTGGGGCTCAAGAGACCCAGTACTTC. Its translation is CASSGAQETQYF.

This rearrangement joins TRBV5-1 to TRBJ2-2; the D gene is possibly TRBD2 (6 bases). Trimming removed 0 bases from V and 2 bases from J, with 14 bases in between. CDR1 SGHRS and CDR2 YFSETQ come from the germline V gene. CDR3 size: 17 residues. In DNA form, the CDR3 reads TGCGCCAGCAGCTTGGGAGCGGGCCGCCCTAACACCGGGGAGCTGTTTTTT. The encoded protein is CASSLGAGRPNTGELFF.

The chain employs TRBV19 and TRBJ1-1; D remains unclear. V lost 4 bases, J lost 8 bases, and 14 bases lay in between. The CDR3 is made up of 13 amino acids. The germline gives CDR1 LNHDA, CDR2 SQIVND (reference sequence). CDR3 residues: CASSSPLPPEAFF. In DNA form, the CDR3 reads TGTGCCAGTAGTAGCCCCCTACCCCCAGAAGCTTTCTTT.

J is TRBJ1-6 and V is TRBV7-2, with 9 nucleotides matching TRBD1. Germline-derived CDR1 and CDR2 are SGHTA and FQGNSA. The V gene end was trimmed by 5 bases and the J gene end by 10 bases; junction bases not matched to a gene: 15. The CDR3 runs to 17 residues. The CDR3 reads CASSPDPTGGVRSPLHF. The CDR3 coding sequence is TGTGCCAGCAGCCCAGACCCCACAGGGGGCGTCCGCTCACCCCTCCACTTT.

This clone qualifies as medium-sized. The V call is TRBV7-8, the J call TRBJ2-1; TRBD1 is a possible D gene (6 bases). CDR1 and CDR2 from the germline V gene are SGHVS and FQNEAQ. V was shortened by 5 bases and J by 6 bases, with 11 bases between the two germline ends. The CDR3 has 13 residues. CDR3 coding DNA: TGTGCCAGCAGCCCTACAGGGCCCAATGAGCAGTTCTTC. Its protein product is CASSPTGPNEQFF.

The chain is built from TRBV10-3 and TRBJ1-2, with a possible D match to TRBD1 (6 bases). The CDR3 runs to 15 residues. CDR1 and CDR2 (germline): ENHRY, SYGVKD. Trimming left V 2 bases short and J 3 bases short, with 13 bases between. Here the CDR3 DNA reads TGTGCCATCAGTGAGCCCGAGACAGGAGACTATGGCTACACCTTC. It translates to CAISEPETGDYGYTF.

This clone has a handful of counts. The J gene is TRBJ1-1, the V gene TRBV10-1, with D perhaps matching TRBD1 (6 bases). CDR1 is WNHNN and CDR2 is SYGVQD in the germline V gene (reference sequence). This CDR3 is 16 amino acids long. Trimming pared 0 bases from V and 2 bases from J, leaving 13 bases between. Here the CDR3 DNA reads TGCGCCAGCAGTGAGTCGAGACGAGGGGGAAACACTGAAGCTTTCTTT. Its protein product is CASSESRRGGNTEAFF.

The V call is TRBV6-2 or TRBV6-3, the J call TRBJ1-6; D is ambiguous. This CDR3 contains 16 residues. V lost 5 bases, J lost 7 bases, and 18 bases lay in between. From germline, CDR1 is MNHEY and CDR2 SVGEGT. This CDR3 is CASSPGSKGRNSPLHF. CDR3 in DNA: TGTGCCAGCAGTCCCGGGAGTAAGGGCCGGAATTCACCCCTCCACTTT.

This chain uses TRBV7-9 with TRBJ1-1; 8 bases are shared with TRBD1. The germline gives CDR1 SEHNR, CDR2 FQNEAQ (reference sequence). V was pared by 1 base and J by 1 base, with 2 bases of the junction left unmatched. The CDR3 is 15 amino acids. The CDR3 protein is CASSLVTGGNTEAFF. The CDR3 DNA is TGTGCCAGCAGCTTAGTCACAGGGGGGAACACTGAAGCTTTCTTT.

This clone appeared a few times. The chain is built from TRBV7-9 and TRBJ2-7, with 9 bases aligning to TRBD2. Germline V gene sequence: CDR1 SEHNR, CDR2 FQNEAQ (reference sequence). CDR3 length: 15 amino acids. V shed 4 bases, J shed 3 bases, and the junction held 7 bases outside the gene matches. CDR3 loop: CASSSRLAADYEQYF. DNA for the CDR3: TGTGCCAGCAGCTCCAGACTAGCGGCGGACTACGAGCAGTACTTC.

The chain links TRBV5-1 to TRBJ2-7; 8 bases are shared with TRBD2. Trimming removed 0 bases from V and 10 bases from J; junction bases left unmatched: 6. Germline CDR1 is SGHRS and CDR2 is YFSETQ. The length of the CDR3 is 13 residues. The CDR3 sequence: CASSLVETSEQYF. In DNA form, the CDR3 reads TGCGCCAGCAGCTTGGTGGAGACTAGCGAACAGTACTTC.

This chain uses TRBV5-5 with TRBJ2-3; D is unclear. The CDR3 sequence is 15 residues long. Germline V lookup: CDR1 SGHKS, CDR2 YYEKEE (reference sequence). The V end lost 0 bases, the J end lost 0 bases, and 8 bases lay between the germline ends. Here the CDR3 DNA reads TGTGCCAGCAGCTTGGTCCCAACTAGCACAGATACGCAGTATTTT. Translating it yields CASSLVPTSTDTQYF.

Comments on this clone: The sample contains more than one DNA sequence encoding this CDR3. The genes are TRBV7-2 and TRBJ2-2, with 11 bases aligning to TRBD1. V lost 4 bases, J lost 5 bases, and 3 bases stayed unmatched. Germline values: CDR1 SGHTA, CDR2 FQGNSA. The CDR3 runs to 15 residues. The CDR3 DNA sequence: TGTGCCAGCAGCTCCGGGACAGGGGGAACCGGGGAGCTGTTTTTT. Protein product: CASSSGTGGTGELFF. The full variable domain, completed using reference TRBV7-2 and TRBJ2-2, is GAGVSQSPSNKVTEKGKDVELRCDPISGHTALYWYRQSLGQGLEFLIYFQGNSAPDKSGLPSDRFSAERTGGSVSTLTIQRTQQEDSAVYLCASSSGTGGTGELFFGEGSRLTVL.

The gene calls are TRBV5-1 and TRBJ2-1; D is possibly TRBD2 (5 bases). Germline V gives CDR1 SGHRS, CDR2 YFSETQ. With 5 bases removed from V and 8 bases from J, the gap between germline ends came to 17 bases. This CDR3 region has 14 residues. In nucleotides, the CDR3 is TGCGCCAGCAGGCTAGCTTTTACGAATGATGAGCAGTTCTTC. It encodes CASRLAFTNDEQFF.

CDR3 sequence (DNA): TGTGCCAGCACCCTCCAGGGGGTTAGCACCGGGGAGCTGTTTTTT. It specifies CASTLQGVSTGELFF. The chain couples TRBV28 to TRBJ2-2; TRBD1 agrees at 7 bases. Germline CDR1 reads MDHEN; CDR2 reads SYDVKM. J lost 4 bases, V lost 7 bases, and 9 bases had no gene match. This CDR3 comprises 15 residues.

This rearrangement joins TRBV2 to TRBJ1-5; D is ambiguous. Germline CDR1 is SNHLY and CDR2 is FYNNEI. This CDR3 contains 15 residues. The V end lost 4 bases, the J end lost 4 bases, and 14 bases lay between the germline ends. CDR3 in DNA: TGTGCCAGCAGTGGGGCGGGGTTGGTAAATCAGCCCCAGCATTTT. It yields the protein CASSGAGLVNQPQHF.

The chain is built from TRBV7-9 and TRBJ2-7; no definite D call. Trimming left V 3 bases short and J 0 bases short, with 9 bases between. The CDR3 sequence is 14 residues long. From germline, CDR1 is SEHNR and CDR2 FQNEAQ (reference sequence). This chain's CDR3 is CASSLAVRSYEQYF. The CDR3 DNA follows: TGTGCCAGCAGCTTGGCGGTTCGCTCCTACGAGCAGTACTTC.

The J gene is TRBJ1-2, the V gene TRBV7-2; no clear D gene. There are 14 residues in the CDR3. Deletions cut 3 bases from V and 8 bases from J, with 16 bases between. Germline CDR1 reads SGHTA; CDR2 reads FQGNSA. This CDR3 reads CASSFQASTSGYTF. In nucleotides, the CDR3 is TGTGCCAGCAGCTTTCAGGCTTCGACCAGCGGCTACACCTTC.